What follows is one T cell receptor (beta chain) and its context. Its antigen is as yet unknown. This specimen belongs to a study of T cell responses to AZD1222 COVID-19 vaccine. Assay: immunoSEQ multiplex PCR; the TCRdb copy retains only in-frame clones and omits some. This sample has approximately 84,000 clones, with 83% found just once. Study observations and caveats: Reportedly, nearly half of unique spike TCRs recognized epitopes outside B.1.351/B.1.1.7 mutations.

This CDR3 spans 15 amino acids. Germline V gene sequence: CDR1 SGHTA, CDR2 FQGNSA. The V gene lost 2 bases and the J gene lost 1 base, with 9 bases spanning the gap. V is TRBV7-2 and J is TRBJ1-5; a possible D gene is TRBD1 (5 bases). The specimen was peripheral blood, collected 28 days after the second AZD1222 dose. This TCR derives from an adult who received the AZD1222 COVID-19 vaccine. This CDR3 reads CASSLQGGSNQPQHF. The CDR3 nucleotides read TGTGCCAGCAGCTTACAGGGTGGGAGCAATCAGCCCCAGCATTTT.